A selection of T cell receptor beta chains follows, all from one sample in a study of blood T cell repertoires in COVID-19. Measured with immunoSEQ multiplex PCR; TCRdb has only the in-frame clones, and not every one. The repertoire holds 200,000 to 250,000 clones, with about 81% as singletons. Sample: peripheral blood. The source is a woman in her 70s with COVID-19, enrolled during active disease. The CDR3 runs from the conserved cysteine through the conserved F or W. The D gene is left open where the match is weak. Clone size, where shown, is once, few, many, or a class for clones that have expanded.

D gene: -; clone size: -; J gene: TRBJ2-5; V gene: TRBV6-5; CDR3 protein: CASRGMGGQTQYF; CDR3 DNA: TGTGCCAGCAGGGGAATGGGAGGACAGACCCAGTACTTC
D gene: -; clone size: -; J gene: TRBJ2-7; V gene: TRBV5-4; CDR3 protein: CASSYEYEQYF; CDR3 DNA: TGTGCCAGCAGTTATGAGTACGAGCAGTACTTC
D gene: TRBD1; clone size: once; J gene: TRBJ2-1; V gene: TRBV7-2; CDR3 protein: CASSRSTGDGFF; CDR3 DNA: TGTGCCAGCAGCCGATCGACAGGGGATGGGTTCTTC
D gene: TRBD2; clone size: -; J gene: TRBJ2-1; V gene: TRBV7-2; CDR3 protein: CASSLFGGRAGEEQFF; CDR3 DNA: TGTGCCAGCAGCTTGTTTGGAGGGAGGGCCGGGGAAGAGCAGTTCTTC
D gene: -; clone size: few; J gene: TRBJ1-5; V gene: TRBV6-2/TRBV6-3; CDR3 protein: CASSYSYSREQPQHF; CDR3 DNA: TGTGCCAGCAGTTACTCTTACTCGAGGGAACAGCCCCAGCATTTT
D gene: TRBD2; clone size: -; J gene: TRBJ2-3; V gene: TRBV18; CDR3 protein: CASSPVAGADTQYF; CDR3 DNA: TGTGCCAGCTCACCAGTCGCGGGAGCAGATACGCAGTATTTT
D gene: TRBD1; clone size: -; J gene: TRBJ1-1; V gene: TRBV19; CDR3 protein: CASSKRQGEGWTEAFF; CDR3 DNA: TGTGCCAGTAGTAAACGACAGGGCGAGGGTTGGACTGAAGCTTTCTTT
D gene: -; clone size: -; J gene: TRBJ1-6; V gene: TRBV11-2; CDR3 protein: CASSLTDSNSPLHF; CDR3 DNA: TGTGCCAGCAGCTTAACGGACAGTAATTCACCCCTCCACTTT
D gene: -; clone size: -; J gene: TRBJ1-2; V gene: TRBV4-3; CDR3 protein: CASSQAHGGFTGYTF; CDR3 DNA: TGCGCCAGCAGCCAAGCCCACGGGGGATTTACTGGCTACACCTTC
D gene: TRBD2; clone size: -; J gene: TRBJ2-1; V gene: TRBV11-2; CDR3 protein: CASTHMGREDEQFF; CDR3 DNA: TGTGCCAGCACTCACATGGGGAGGGAGGATGAGCAGTTCTTC
D gene: -; clone size: -; J gene: TRBJ2-7; V gene: TRBV11-2; CDR3 protein: CASSLVPDYEQYF; CDR3 DNA: TGTGCCAGCAGCTTAGTACCAGACTACGAGCAGTACTTC
D gene: -; clone size: many; J gene: TRBJ1-5; V gene: TRBV6-5; CDR3 protein: CASRPSTGNQPQHF; CDR3 DNA: TGTGCCAGCAGGCCCTCGACAGGCAATCAGCCCCAGCATTTT
D gene: TRBD1; clone size: -; J gene: TRBJ2-2; V gene: TRBV5-1; CDR3 protein: CASMRGGQGDTGELFF; CDR3 DNA: TGCGCCAGCATGAGGGGTGGACAGGGGGACACCGGGGAGCTGTTTTTT
D gene: -; clone size: -; J gene: TRBJ2-3; V gene: TRBV2; CDR3 protein: CASRENTDTQYF; CDR3 DNA: TGTGCCAGCAGGGAGAACACAGATACGCAGTATTTT
D gene: -; clone size: -; J gene: TRBJ2-7; V gene: TRBV5-6; CDR3 protein: CASSLLDTPTYEQYF; CDR3 DNA: TGTGCCAGCAGCTTGCTCGACACGCCCACTTACGAGCAGTACTTC
D gene: -; clone size: once; J gene: TRBJ2-7; V gene: TRBV5-4; CDR3 protein: CASSLEASASYEQYF; CDR3 DNA: TGTGCCAGCAGCTTAGAGGCTAGCGCCTCCTACGAGCAGTACTTC
D gene: -; clone size: -; J gene: TRBJ2-2; V gene: TRBV6-4; CDR3 protein: CASSERQNTGELFF; CDR3 DNA: TGTGCCAGCAGTGAACGACAGAACACCGGGGAGCTGTTTTTT
D gene: TRBD2; clone size: -; J gene: TRBJ2-7; V gene: TRBV5-4; CDR3 protein: CASSLSTSGKPYEQYF; CDR3 DNA: TGTGCCAGCAGCTTGTCTACTAGCGGGAAGCCCTACGAGCAGTACTTC
D gene: TRBD1; clone size: -; J gene: TRBJ1-1; V gene: TRBV3-1/TRBV3-2; CDR3 protein: CASSQDRRQGARGTEAFF; CDR3 DNA: TGTGCCAGCAGCCAAGATCGGCGCCAGGGGGCCAGGGGCACTGAAGCTTTCTTT
D gene: TRBD2; clone size: -; J gene: TRBJ2-7; V gene: TRBV7-2; CDR3 protein: CASSLVQSGGTFYEQYF; CDR3 DNA: TGTGCCAGCAGCTTAGTTCAATCGGGGGGGACCTTCTACGAGCAGTACTTC
D gene: TRBD1; clone size: -; J gene: TRBJ1-3; V gene: TRBV5-8; CDR3 protein: CASSLGQGGNTIYF; CDR3 DNA: TGTGCCAGCAGCCTCGGACAGGGCGGAAACACCATATATTTT
D gene: -; clone size: -; J gene: TRBJ1-3; V gene: TRBV5-1; CDR3 protein: CASSSERGGRSGNTIYF; CDR3 DNA: TGCGCCAGCAGCTCAGAACGCGGGGGGCGATCTGGAAACACCATATATTTT
D gene: -; clone size: -; J gene: TRBJ1-3; V gene: TRBV19; CDR3 protein: CASTPRVMSSGNTIYF; CDR3 DNA: TGTGCCAGTACCCCCCGAGTAATGAGCTCTGGAAACACCATATATTTT
D gene: TRBD2; clone size: -; J gene: TRBJ2-2; V gene: TRBV28; CDR3 protein: CASSSQTSGRGTGELFF; CDR3 DNA: TGTGCCAGCAGTTCGCAAACTAGCGGGAGGGGGACCGGGGAGCTGTTTTTT
D gene: TRBD2; clone size: -; J gene: TRBJ2-6; V gene: TRBV14; CDR3 protein: CASSPLLAGGSGANVLTF; CDR3 DNA: TGTGCCAGCAGCCCCCTCCTAGCGGGAGGTTCTGGGGCCAACGTCCTGACTTTC
D gene: -; clone size: -; J gene: TRBJ1-3; V gene: TRBV29-1; CDR3 protein: CSVRWGNTIYF; CDR3 DNA: TGCAGCGTTCGGTGGGGAAACACCATATATTTT
D gene: -; clone size: -; J gene: TRBJ1-1; V gene: TRBV9; CDR3 protein: CASSVREGNTEAFF; CDR3 DNA: TGTGCCAGCAGCGTTCGGGAAGGGAACACTGAAGCTTTCTTT
D gene: -; clone size: -; J gene: TRBJ2-2; V gene: TRBV29-1; CDR3 protein: CSVVISNERELFF; CDR3 DNA: TGCAGCGTTGTTATTAGCAACGAGCGGGAGCTGTTTTTT
D gene: -; clone size: -; J gene: TRBJ1-1; V gene: TRBV19; CDR3 protein: CASSFDRNTEAFF; CDR3 DNA: TGTGCCAGTAGTTTCGACAGGAACACTGAAGCTTTCTTT
D gene: -; clone size: -; J gene: TRBJ1-2; V gene: TRBV6-6; CDR3 protein: CASTRFLQGPYGYTF; CDR3 DNA: TGTGCCAGCACCCGCTTCCTCCAGGGTCCCTATGGCTACACCTTC
D gene: TRBD2; clone size: few; J gene: TRBJ2-2; V gene: TRBV6-6; CDR3 protein: CASKSGSPTGELFF; CDR3 DNA: TGTGCCAGCAAAAGCGGGAGCCCCACCGGGGAGCTGTTTTTT
D gene: TRBD2; clone size: -; J gene: TRBJ2-2; V gene: TRBV29-1; CDR3 protein: CSVRGLAGELTGELFF; CDR3 DNA: TGCAGCGTTCGGGGACTAGCGGGAGAATTGACCGGGGAGCTGTTTTTT
D gene: -; clone size: -; J gene: TRBJ1-3; V gene: TRBV28; CDR3 protein: CASSLGGTIYF; CDR3 DNA: TGTGCCAGCAGTTTAGGGGGGACCATATATTTT
D gene: -; clone size: -; J gene: TRBJ2-1; V gene: TRBV25-1; CDR3 protein: CASSDPRPTYNEQFF; CDR3 DNA: TGTGCCAGCAGTGACCCCAGGCCCACCTACAATGAGCAGTTCTTC
D gene: -; clone size: -; J gene: TRBJ2-1; V gene: TRBV28; CDR3 protein: CASTEGQEQFF; CDR3 DNA: TGTGCCAGTACAGAGGGTCAGGAGCAGTTCTTC
D gene: -; clone size: -; J gene: TRBJ2-1; V gene: TRBV10-1; CDR3 protein: CANSGQLLSYNEQFF; CDR3 DNA: TGCGCCAACTCAGGACAGCTCCTCTCCTACAATGAGCAGTTCTTC
D gene: TRBD2; clone size: -; J gene: TRBJ2-5; V gene: TRBV30; CDR3 protein: CAWERDGETQYF; CDR3 DNA: TGTGCCTGGGAGCGGGACGGGGAGACCCAGTACTTC
D gene: TRBD1; clone size: -; J gene: TRBJ2-5; V gene: TRBV6-5; CDR3 protein: CASSRDRGQETQYF; CDR3 DNA: TGTGCCAGCAGTAGGGACAGGGGGCAGGAGACCCAGTACTTC
D gene: -; clone size: -; J gene: TRBJ2-3; V gene: TRBV12-2; CDR3 protein: CASRLSAGLAASTDTQYF; CDR3 DNA: TGTGCAAGTCGCCTCTCCGCTGGACTAGCGGCTAGCACAGATACGCAGTATTTT
D gene: TRBD1; clone size: -; J gene: TRBJ1-2; V gene: TRBV11-2; CDR3 protein: CASSPQDRDYYGYTF; CDR3 DNA: TGTGCCAGCAGCCCTCAGGACAGGGACTACTATGGCTACACCTTC
D gene: TRBD2; clone size: few; J gene: TRBJ2-3; V gene: TRBV7-6; CDR3 protein: CASSFRGERESTSTDTQYF; CDR3 DNA: TGTGCCAGCAGCTTCCGGGGTGAGCGGGAGAGTACTAGCACAGATACGCAGTATTTT
D gene: -; clone size: -; J gene: TRBJ1-5; V gene: TRBV6-2/TRBV6-3; CDR3 protein: CASSYAGRSYQPQHF; CDR3 DNA: TGTGCCAGCAGTTACGCAGGGAGGTCCTATCAGCCCCAGCATTTT
D gene: TRBD2; clone size: -; J gene: TRBJ2-1; V gene: TRBV19; CDR3 protein: CASSQWGLAASYNEQFF; CDR3 DNA: TGTGCCAGTAGTCAGTGGGGACTAGCGGCCTCCTACAATGAGCAGTTCTTC
D gene: TRBD2; clone size: -; J gene: TRBJ2-1; V gene: TRBV7-2; CDR3 protein: CASRTTSGIDNEQFF; CDR3 DNA: TGTGCCAGCAGGACTACTAGCGGGATTGACAATGAGCAGTTCTTC
D gene: TRBD2; clone size: -; J gene: TRBJ2-5; V gene: TRBV24-1; CDR3 protein: CATSDFSGSGRETQYF; CDR3 DNA: TGTGCCACCAGTGATTTTAGCGGGAGCGGGAGAGAGACCCAGTACTTC
D gene: -; clone size: -; J gene: TRBJ2-1; V gene: TRBV11-3; CDR3 protein: CASSSFHNEQFF; CDR3 DNA: TGTGCCAGCAGCTCGTTCCACAATGAGCAGTTCTTC
D gene: -; clone size: -; J gene: TRBJ1-2; V gene: TRBV5-1; CDR3 protein: CASSPGALRQNYGYTF; CDR3 DNA: TGCGCCAGCAGCCCTGGGGCCCTTCGGCAGAACTATGGCTACACCTTC
D gene: TRBD1; clone size: -; J gene: TRBJ1-2; V gene: TRBV5-4; CDR3 protein: CASSQGTGNTPNYGYTF; CDR3 DNA: TGTGCCAGCAGCCAAGGGACAGGGAACACCCCTAACTATGGCTACACCTTC
D gene: -; clone size: -; J gene: TRBJ1-5; V gene: TRBV5-1; CDR3 protein: CASSLEGDSNQPQHF; CDR3 DNA: TGCGCCAGCAGCTTGGAGGGGGATAGCAATCAGCCCCAGCATTTT
D gene: TRBD1; clone size: -; J gene: TRBJ1-2; V gene: TRBV18; CDR3 protein: CASSTGQGTYGYTF; CDR3 DNA: TGTGCCAGCTCTACGGGACAGGGGACCTATGGCTACACCTTC
D gene: TRBD1; clone size: once; J gene: TRBJ1-6; V gene: TRBV6-1; CDR3 protein: CASSAPGQTHNSPLHF; CDR3 DNA: TGTGCCAGCAGTGCCCCGGGACAGACCCATAATTCACCCCTCCACTTT
D gene: TRBD2; clone size: -; J gene: TRBJ2-1; V gene: TRBV7-2; CDR3 protein: CASIPVAGGHHEQFF; CDR3 DNA: TGTGCCAGCATACCCGTAGCGGGAGGTCATCATGAGCAGTTCTTC
D gene: -; clone size: -; J gene: TRBJ1-1; V gene: TRBV15; CDR3 protein: CATSRAGGRTEAFF; CDR3 DNA: TGTGCCACCAGCAGAGCCGGGGGAAGAACTGAAGCTTTCTTT
D gene: TRBD1; clone size: -; J gene: TRBJ1-2; V gene: TRBV5-8; CDR3 protein: CASRRGQGADGYTF; CDR3 DNA: TGTGCCAGCAGAAGGGGACAGGGGGCGGATGGCTACACCTTC
D gene: TRBD1; clone size: few; J gene: TRBJ2-2; V gene: TRBV7-9; CDR3 protein: CASRPPGQGTGELFF; CDR3 DNA: TGTGCCAGCAGGCCACCGGGACAGGGTACCGGGGAGCTGTTTTTT
D gene: TRBD2; clone size: once; J gene: TRBJ2-1; V gene: TRBV5-1; CDR3 protein: CASSPRGSGSSYNEQFF; CDR3 DNA: TGCGCCAGCAGCCCAAGGGGTAGCGGGAGCTCCTACAATGAGCAGTTCTTC
D gene: -; clone size: once; J gene: TRBJ2-1; V gene: TRBV19; CDR3 protein: CASSPRGTDSLSSYNEQFF; CDR3 DNA: TGTGCCAGTAGTCCCCGAGGTACCGACAGTCTGAGCTCCTACAATGAGCAGTTCTTC
D gene: TRBD1; clone size: -; J gene: TRBJ2-7; V gene: TRBV7-2; CDR3 protein: CASSFDRVREQYF; CDR3 DNA: TGTGCCAGCAGCTTTGACAGGGTGCGTGAGCAGTACTTC